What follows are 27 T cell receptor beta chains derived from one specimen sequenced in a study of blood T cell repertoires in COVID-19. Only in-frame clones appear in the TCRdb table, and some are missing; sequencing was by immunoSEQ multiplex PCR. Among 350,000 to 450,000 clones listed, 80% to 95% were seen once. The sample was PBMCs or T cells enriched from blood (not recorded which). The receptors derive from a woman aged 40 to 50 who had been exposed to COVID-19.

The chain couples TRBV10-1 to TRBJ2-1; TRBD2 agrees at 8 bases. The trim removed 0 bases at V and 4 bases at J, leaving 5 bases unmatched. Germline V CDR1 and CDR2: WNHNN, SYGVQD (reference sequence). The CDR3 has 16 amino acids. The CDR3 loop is CASSESDGGAYNEQFF. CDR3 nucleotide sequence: TGCGCCAGCAGTGAGTCAGACGGGGGGGCGTACAATGAGCAGTTCTTC.

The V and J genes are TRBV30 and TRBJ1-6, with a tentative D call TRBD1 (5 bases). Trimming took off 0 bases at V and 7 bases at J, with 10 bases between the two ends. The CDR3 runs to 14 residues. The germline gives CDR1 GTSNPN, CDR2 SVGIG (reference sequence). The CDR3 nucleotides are TGTGCCTGGAGTGTACATGGGGGGAATTCACCCCTCCACTTT. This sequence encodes CAWSVHGGNSPLHF.

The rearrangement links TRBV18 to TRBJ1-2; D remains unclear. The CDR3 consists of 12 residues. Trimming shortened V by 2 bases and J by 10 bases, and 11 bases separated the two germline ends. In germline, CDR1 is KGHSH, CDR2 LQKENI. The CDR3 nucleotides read TGTGCCAGCTCACCAACCCTTCAGTCCTACACCTTC. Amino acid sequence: CASSPTLQSYTF.

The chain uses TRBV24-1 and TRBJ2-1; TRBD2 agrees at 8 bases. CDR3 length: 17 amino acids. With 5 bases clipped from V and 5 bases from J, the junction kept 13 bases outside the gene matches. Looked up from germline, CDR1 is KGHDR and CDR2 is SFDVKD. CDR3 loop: CATSGTLLAGSNNEQFF. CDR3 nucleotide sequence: TGTGCCACCAGTGGTACCCTTCTAGCGGGCTCGAACAATGAGCAGTTCTTC.

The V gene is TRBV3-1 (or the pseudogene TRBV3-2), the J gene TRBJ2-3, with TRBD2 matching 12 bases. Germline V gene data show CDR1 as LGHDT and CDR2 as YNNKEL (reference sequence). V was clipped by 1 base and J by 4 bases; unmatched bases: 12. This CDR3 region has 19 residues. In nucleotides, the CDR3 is TGTGCCAGCAGCCAAGGTCTAGCGGGAGGGCCAGCTGAGGCAGATACGCAGTATTTT. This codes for CASSQGLAGGPAEADTQYF.

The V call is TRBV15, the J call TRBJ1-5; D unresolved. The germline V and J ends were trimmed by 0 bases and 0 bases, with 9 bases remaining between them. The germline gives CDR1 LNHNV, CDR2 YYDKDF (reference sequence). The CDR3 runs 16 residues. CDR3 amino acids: CATSRDTRDSNQPQHF. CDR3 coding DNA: TGTGCCACCAGCAGAGATACGCGAGATAGCAATCAGCCCCAGCATTTT.

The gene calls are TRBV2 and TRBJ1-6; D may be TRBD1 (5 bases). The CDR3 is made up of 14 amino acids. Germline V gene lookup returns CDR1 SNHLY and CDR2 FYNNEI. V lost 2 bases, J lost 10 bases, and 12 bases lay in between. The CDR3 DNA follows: TGTGCCAGCAGTGAATCCCCAGGGCGGTCACCCCTCCACTTT. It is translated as CASSESPGRSPLHF.

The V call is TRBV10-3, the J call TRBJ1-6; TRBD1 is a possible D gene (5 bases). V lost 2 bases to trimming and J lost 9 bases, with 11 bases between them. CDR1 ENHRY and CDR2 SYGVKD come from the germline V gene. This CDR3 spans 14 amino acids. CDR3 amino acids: CAISEQGKGSPLHF. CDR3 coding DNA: TGTGCCATCAGTGAGCAGGGTAAGGGTTCACCCCTCCACTTT.

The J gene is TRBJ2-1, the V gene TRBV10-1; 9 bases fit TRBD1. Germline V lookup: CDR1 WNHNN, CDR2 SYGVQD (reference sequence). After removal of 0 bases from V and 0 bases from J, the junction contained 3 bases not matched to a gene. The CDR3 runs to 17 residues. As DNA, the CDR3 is TGCGCCAGCAGTGAGTCGAAACAGGGGGCCTCCTACAATGAGCAGTTCTTC. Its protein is CASSESKQGASYNEQFF.

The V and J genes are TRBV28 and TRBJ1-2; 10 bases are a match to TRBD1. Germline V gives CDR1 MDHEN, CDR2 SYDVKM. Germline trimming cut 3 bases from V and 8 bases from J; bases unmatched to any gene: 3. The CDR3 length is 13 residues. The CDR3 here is CASSLTGGWGYTF. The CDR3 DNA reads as TGTGCCAGCAGTTTGACAGGGGGCTGGGGCTACACCTTC.

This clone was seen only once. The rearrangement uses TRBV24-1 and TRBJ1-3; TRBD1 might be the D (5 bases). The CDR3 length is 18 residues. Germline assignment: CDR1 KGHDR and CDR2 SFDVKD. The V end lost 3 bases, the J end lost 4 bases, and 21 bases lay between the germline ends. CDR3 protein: CATSDPAFRGARGNTIYF. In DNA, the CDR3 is TGTGCCACCAGTGATCCCGCCTTTCGTGGGGCGCGCGGAAACACCATATATTTT.

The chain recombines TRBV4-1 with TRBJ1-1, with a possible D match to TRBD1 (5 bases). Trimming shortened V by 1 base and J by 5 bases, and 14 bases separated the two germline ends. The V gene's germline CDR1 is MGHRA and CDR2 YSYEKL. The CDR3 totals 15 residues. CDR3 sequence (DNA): TGCGCCAGCAGCCAAGGTTTTGGGGGAGGAACTGAAGCTTTCTTT. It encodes CASSQGFGGGTEAFF.

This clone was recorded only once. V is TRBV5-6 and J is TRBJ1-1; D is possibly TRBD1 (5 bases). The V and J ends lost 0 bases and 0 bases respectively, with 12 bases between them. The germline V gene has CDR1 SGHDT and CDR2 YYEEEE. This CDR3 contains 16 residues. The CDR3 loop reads CASSLARDYMNTEAFF. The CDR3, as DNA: TGTGCCAGCAGCTTGGCTCGGGACTACATGAACACTGAAGCTTTCTTT.

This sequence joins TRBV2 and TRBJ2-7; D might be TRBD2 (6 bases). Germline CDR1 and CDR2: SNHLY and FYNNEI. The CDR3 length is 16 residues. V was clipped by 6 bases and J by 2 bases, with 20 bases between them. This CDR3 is CASRATWGDVAYEQYF. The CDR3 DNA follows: TGTGCCAGCAGGGCGACTTGGGGGGATGTTGCCTACGAGCAGTACTTC.

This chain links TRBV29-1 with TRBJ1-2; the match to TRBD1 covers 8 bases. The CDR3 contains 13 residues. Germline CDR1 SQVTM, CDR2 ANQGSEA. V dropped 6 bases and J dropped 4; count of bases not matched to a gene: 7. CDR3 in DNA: TGCAGCGTCGCTAGGACAGGGACCTATGGCTACACCTTC. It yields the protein CSVARTGTYGYTF.

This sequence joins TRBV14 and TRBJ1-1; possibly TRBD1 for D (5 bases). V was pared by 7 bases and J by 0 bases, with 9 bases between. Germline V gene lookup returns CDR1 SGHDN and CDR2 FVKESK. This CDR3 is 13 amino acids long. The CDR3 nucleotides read TGTGCCAGCAAGGGGTACATGAACACTGAAGCTTTCTTT. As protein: CASKGYMNTEAFF.

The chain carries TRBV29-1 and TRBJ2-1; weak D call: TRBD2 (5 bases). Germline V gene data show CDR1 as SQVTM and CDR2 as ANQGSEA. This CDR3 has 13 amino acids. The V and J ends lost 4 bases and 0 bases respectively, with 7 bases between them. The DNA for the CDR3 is TGCAGCGTTGGGGAGAGCTCCTACAATGAGCAGTTCTTC. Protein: CSVGESSYNEQFF.

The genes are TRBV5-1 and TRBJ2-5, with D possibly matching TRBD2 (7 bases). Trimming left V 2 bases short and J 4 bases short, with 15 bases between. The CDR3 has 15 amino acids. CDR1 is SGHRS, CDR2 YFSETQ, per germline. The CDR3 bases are TGCGCCAGCAGCTTAGGGGGGGGGCCCCCAGAGACCCAGTACTTC. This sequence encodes CASSLGGGPPETQYF.

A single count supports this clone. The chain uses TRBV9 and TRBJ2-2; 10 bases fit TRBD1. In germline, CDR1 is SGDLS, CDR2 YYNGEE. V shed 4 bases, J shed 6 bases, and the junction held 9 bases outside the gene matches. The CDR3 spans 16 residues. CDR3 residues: CASSPKGQGTAGELFF. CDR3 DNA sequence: TGTGCCAGCAGCCCTAAGGGACAGGGGACGGCCGGGGAGCTGTTTTTT.

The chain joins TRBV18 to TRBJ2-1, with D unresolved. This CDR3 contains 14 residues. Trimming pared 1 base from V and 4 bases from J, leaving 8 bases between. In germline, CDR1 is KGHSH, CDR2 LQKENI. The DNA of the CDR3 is TGTGCCAGCTCACCACTGACACCTTACAATGAGCAGTTCTTC. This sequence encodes CASSPLTPYNEQFF.

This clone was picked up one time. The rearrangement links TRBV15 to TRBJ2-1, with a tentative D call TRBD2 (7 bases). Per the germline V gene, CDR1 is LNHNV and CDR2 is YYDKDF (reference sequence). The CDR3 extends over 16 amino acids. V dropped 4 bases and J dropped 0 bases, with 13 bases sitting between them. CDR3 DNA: TGTGCCACCAGCACCGGGGGCGGGAGCTCCTACAATGAGCAGTTCTTC. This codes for CATSTGGGSSYNEQFF.

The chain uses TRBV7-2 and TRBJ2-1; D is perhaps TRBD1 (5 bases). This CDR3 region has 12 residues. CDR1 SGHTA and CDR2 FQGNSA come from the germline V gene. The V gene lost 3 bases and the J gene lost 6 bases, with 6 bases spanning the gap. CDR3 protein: CASSFRGNEQFF. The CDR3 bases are TGTGCCAGCAGCTTTAGGGGCAATGAGCAGTTCTTC.

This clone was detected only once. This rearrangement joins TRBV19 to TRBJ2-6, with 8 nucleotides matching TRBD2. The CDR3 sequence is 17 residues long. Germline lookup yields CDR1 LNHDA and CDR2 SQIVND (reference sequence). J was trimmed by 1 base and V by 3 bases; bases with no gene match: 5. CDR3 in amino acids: CASSISGTKSGANVLTF. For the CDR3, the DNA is TGTGCCAGTAGTATTAGCGGGACAAAGTCTGGGGCCAACGTCCTGACTTTC.

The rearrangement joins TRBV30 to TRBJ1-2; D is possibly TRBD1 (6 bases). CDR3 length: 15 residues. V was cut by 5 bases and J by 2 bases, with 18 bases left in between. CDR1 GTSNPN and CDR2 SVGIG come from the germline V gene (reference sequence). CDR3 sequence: CAWVLSTGRNYGYTF. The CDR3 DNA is TGTGCCTGGGTCTTGTCCACAGGGAGAAACTATGGCTACACCTTC.

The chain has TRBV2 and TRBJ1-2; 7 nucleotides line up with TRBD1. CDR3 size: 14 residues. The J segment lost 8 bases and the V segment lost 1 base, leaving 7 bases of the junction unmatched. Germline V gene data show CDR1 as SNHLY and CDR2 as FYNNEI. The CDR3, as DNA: TGTGCCAGCAGTGAAGGCTGGACAGGCGGGGGCTACACCTTC. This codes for CASSEGWTGGGYTF.

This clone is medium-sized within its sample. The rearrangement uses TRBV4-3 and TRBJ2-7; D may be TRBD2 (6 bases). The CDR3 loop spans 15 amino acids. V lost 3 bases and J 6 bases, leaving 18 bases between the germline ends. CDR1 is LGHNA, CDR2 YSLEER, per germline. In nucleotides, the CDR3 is TGCGCCAGCAGCCAGGAAATAGGAGGGTACGGCGAGCAGTACTTC. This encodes CASSQEIGGYGEQYF.

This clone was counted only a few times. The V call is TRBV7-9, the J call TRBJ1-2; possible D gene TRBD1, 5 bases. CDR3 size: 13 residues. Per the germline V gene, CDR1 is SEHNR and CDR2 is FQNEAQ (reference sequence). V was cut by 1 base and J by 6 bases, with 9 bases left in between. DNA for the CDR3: TGTGCCAGCAGCTTAGACAGGCTGGATGGCTACACCTTC. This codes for CASSLDRLDGYTF. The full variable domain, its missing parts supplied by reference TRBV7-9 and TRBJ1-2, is DTGVSQNPRHKITKRGQNVTFRCDPISEHNRLYWYRQTLGQGPEFLTYFQNEAQLEKSRLLSDRFSAERPKGSFSTLEIQRTEQGDSAMYLCASSLDRLDGYTFGSGTRLTVV.